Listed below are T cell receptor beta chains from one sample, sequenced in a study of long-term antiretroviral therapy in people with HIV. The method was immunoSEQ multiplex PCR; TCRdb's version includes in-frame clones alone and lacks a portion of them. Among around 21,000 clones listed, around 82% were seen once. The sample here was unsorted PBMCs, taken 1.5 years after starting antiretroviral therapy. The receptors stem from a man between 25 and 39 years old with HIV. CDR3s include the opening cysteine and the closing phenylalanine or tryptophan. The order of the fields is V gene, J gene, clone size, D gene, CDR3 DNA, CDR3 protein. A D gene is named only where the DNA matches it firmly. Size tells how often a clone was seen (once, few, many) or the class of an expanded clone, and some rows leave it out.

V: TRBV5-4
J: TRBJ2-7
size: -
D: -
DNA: TGTGCCAGCAGCTTGCACGGTTCCTACGAGCAGTACTTC
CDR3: CASSLHGSYEQYF

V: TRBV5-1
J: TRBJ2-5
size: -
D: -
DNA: TGCGCCAGCAGCCCCCAAACAACCCAAGAGACCCAGTACTTC
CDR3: CASSPQTTQETQYF

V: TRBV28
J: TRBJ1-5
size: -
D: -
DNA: TGTGCCAGCACCATTGATAGCAATCAGCCCCAGCATTTT
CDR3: CASTIDSNQPQHF

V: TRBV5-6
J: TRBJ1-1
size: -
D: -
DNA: TGTGCCAGCAGCTTATCTTCCACAGGGCCGAACACTGAAGCTTTCTTT
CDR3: CASSLSSTGPNTEAFF

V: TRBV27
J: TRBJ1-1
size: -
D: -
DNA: TGTGCCAGCACCCCCAGGGTAGGTTGGGGGAACACTGAAGCTTTCTTT
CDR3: CASTPRVGWGNTEAFF

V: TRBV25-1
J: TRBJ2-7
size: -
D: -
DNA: TGTGCCAGCAGTGAATCGGGCGGGGTAAGCTCCTACGAGCAGTACTTC
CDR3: CASSESGGVSSYEQYF

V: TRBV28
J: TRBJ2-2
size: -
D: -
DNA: TGTGCCAGCAAGTCTCCTTTGTACACCGGGGAGCTGTTTTTT
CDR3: CASKSPLYTGELFF

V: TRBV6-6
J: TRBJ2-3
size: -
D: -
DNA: TGTGCCAGCAGTTTTCGGGGGGCCCCAGATACGCAGTATTTT
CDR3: CASSFRGAPDTQYF

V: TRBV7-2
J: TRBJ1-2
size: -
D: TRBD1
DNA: TGTGCCAGCAGCTCAGACCGTCAAGGACAGGGTAACTATGGCTACACCTTC
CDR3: CASSSDRQGQGNYGYTF

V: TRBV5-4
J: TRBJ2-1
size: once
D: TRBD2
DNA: TGTGCCAGCAGCTTGATGACTAGCGGTTACAATGAGCAGTTCTTC
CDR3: CASSLMTSGYNEQFF

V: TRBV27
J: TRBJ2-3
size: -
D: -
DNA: TGTGCCAGCAATTCATACTCTAGCACAGATACGCAGTATTTT
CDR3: CASNSYSSTDTQYF

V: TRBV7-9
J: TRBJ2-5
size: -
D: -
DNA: TGTGCCAGCAGCCCGGACCGGGGTTTACAAGAGACCCAGTACTTC
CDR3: CASSPDRGLQETQYF

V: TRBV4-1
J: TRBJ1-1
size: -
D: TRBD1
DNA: TGCGCCAGCAGCCTGGGACAGGGGAACACTGAAGCTTTCTTT
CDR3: CASSLGQGNTEAFF

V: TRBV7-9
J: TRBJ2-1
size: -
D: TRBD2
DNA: TGTGCCAGCAGCCTATTGGGAGGGCAAGGCTCCTACAATGAGCAGTTCTTC
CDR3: CASSLLGGQGSYNEQFF

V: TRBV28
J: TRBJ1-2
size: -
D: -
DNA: TGTGCCAGCAATGGGCAGTCGGTTCTTGGCTACACCTTC
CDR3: CASNGQSVLGYTF

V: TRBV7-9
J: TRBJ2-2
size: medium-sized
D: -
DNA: TGTGCCAGCAGCTTAACTGGGATAGGTGGGAACACCGGGGAGCTGTTTTTT
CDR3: CASSLTGIGGNTGELFF

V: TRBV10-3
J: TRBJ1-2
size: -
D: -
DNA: TGTGCCATCAGTGAGTCAAGGGACACCGGATTCTATGGCTACACCTTC
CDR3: CAISESRDTGFYGYTF

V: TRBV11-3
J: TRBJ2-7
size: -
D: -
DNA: TGTGCCAGCAGCTTACGCCACTCGATGGACTACGAGCAGTACTTC
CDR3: CASSLRHSMDYEQYF

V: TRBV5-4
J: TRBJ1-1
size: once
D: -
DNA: TGTGCCAGCAGCGGTACAAGGTACACTGAAGCTTTCTTT
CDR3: CASSGTRYTEAFF

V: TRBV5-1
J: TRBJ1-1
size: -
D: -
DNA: TGCGCCAGCAGCTCCCAACTAGAGGTGAACACTGAAGCTTTCTTT
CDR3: CASSSQLEVNTEAFF

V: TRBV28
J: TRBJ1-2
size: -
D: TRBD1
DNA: TGTGCCAGCAGTGAGACAGGGCCAAACTATGGCTACACCTTC
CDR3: CASSETGPNYGYTF

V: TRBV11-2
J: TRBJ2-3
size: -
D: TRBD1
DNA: TGTGCCAGCAGTTCCAGGAGGGACAGGTGGGCACTTTTCAAAGATACGCAGTATTTT
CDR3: CASSSRRDRWALFKDTQYF

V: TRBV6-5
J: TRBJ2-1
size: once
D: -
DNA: TGTGCCAGCAGCCAGAGACATGAGCAGTTCTTC
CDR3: CASSQRHEQFF

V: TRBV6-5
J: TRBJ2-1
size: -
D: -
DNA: TGTGCCAGCGCCGAGGATGAGACTCGGGATGAGCAGTTCTTC
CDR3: CASAEDETRDEQFF

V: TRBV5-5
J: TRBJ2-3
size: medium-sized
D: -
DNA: TGTGCCAGCAGCTCGCCAGGGGAGGGCACAGATACGCAGTATTTT
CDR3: CASSSPGEGTDTQYF

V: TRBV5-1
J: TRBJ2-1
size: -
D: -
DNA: TGCGCCAGCAGCCCGATGCCCACTGACAATGAGCAGTTCTTC
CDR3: CASSPMPTDNEQFF

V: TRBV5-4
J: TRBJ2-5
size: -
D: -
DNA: TGTGCCAGCAGCCACAAATGGAAGGCAGAGACCCAGTACTTC
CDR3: CASSHKWKAETQYF

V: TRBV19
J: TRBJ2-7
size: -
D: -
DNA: TGTGCCAGTAGTATCATGAGGCAGGGGGGCTACGAGCAGTACTTC
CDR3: CASSIMRQGGYEQYF

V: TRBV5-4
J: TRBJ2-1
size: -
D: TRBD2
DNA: TGTGCCAGCAGTTCTCTAGCGGGGGGTTTCTACAATGAGCAGTTCTTC
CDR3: CASSSLAGGFYNEQFF

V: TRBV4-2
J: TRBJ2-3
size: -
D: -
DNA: TGTGCCAGCAGACGCGGAGATACGCAGTATTTT
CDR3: CASRRGDTQYF

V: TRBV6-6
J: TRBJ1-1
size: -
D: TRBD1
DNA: TGTGCCAGCAGTTACTCGACAGGGGGCTGGAGTGAAGCTTTCTTT
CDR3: CASSYSTGGWSEAFF

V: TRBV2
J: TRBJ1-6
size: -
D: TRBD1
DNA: TGTGCCAGCGACAACGACAGGGCGAATTCACCCCTCCACTTT
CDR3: CASDNDRANSPLHF

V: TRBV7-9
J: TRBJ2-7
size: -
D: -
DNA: TGTGCCAGCAACTTATGGGGGGGCGACGAATACTCCTACGAGCAGTACTTC
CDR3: CASNLWGGDEYSYEQYF

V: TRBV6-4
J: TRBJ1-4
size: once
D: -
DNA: TGTGCCAGCAGTGCCGGGCTCGGTGAAAAACTGTTTTTT
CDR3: CASSAGLGEKLFF

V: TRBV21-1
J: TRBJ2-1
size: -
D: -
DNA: TGTGCCAGCAGACCGGGGCCAACGGGTTTCAATGAGCAGTTCTTC
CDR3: CASRPGPTGFNEQFF

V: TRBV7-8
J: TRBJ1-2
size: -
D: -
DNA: TGTGCCAGCAGCTTAGCACAGGGAGGGTATGGCTACACCTTC
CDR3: CASSLAQGGYGYTF

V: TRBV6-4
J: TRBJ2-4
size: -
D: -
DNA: TGTGCCAGCAGCGTACAGGGTAGCAAAAACATTCAGTACTTC
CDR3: CASSVQGSKNIQYF

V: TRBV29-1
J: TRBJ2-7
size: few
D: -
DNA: TGCAGCGTTGAGTCCGCACAAACCTCTCCCTACGAGCAGTACTTC
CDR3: CSVESAQTSPYEQYF

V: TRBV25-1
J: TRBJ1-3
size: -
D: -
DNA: TGTGCCAGCACCAAGACAGACTCTGGAAACACCATATATTTT
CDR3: CASTKTDSGNTIYF

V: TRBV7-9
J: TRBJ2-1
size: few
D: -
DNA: TGTGCCAGCAGCTATAATGAGCAGTTCTTC
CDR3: CASSYNEQFF

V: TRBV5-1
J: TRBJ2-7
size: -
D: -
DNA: TGCGCCAGCAGCTTTGGGCCCACGGGGGGCGGCTCCTACGAGCAGTACTTC
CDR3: CASSFGPTGGGSYEQYF

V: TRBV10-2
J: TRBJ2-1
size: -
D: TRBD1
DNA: TGCGCCAGTATGACAGGGCATGAGCAGTTCTTC
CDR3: CASMTGHEQFF